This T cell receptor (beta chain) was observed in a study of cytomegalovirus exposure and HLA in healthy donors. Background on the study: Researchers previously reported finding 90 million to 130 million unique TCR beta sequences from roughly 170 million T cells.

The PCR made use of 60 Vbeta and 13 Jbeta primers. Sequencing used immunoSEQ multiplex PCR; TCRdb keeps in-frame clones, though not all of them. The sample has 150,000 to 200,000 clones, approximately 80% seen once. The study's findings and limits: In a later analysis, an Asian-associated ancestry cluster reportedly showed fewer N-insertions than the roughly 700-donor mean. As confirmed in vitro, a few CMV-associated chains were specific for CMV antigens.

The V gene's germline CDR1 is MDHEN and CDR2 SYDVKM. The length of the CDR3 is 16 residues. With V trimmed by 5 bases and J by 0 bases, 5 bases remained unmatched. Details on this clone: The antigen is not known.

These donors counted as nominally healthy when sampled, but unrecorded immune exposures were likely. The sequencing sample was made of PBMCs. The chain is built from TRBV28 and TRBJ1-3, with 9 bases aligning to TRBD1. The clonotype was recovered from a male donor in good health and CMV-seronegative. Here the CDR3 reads CASSPTGGSSGNTIYF. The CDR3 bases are TGTGCCAGCAGTCCGACAGGGGGAAGCTCTGGAAACACCATATATTTT. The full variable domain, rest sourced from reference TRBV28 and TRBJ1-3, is DVKVTQSSRYLVKRTGEKVFLECVQDMDHENMFWYRQDPGLGLRLIYFSYDVKMKEKGDIPEGYSVSREKKERFSLILESASTNQTSMYLCASSPTGGSSGNTIYFGEGSWLTVV.